Below are 24 T cell receptor beta chains sequenced from a single sample in a study of cytomegalovirus exposure and HLA in healthy donors. Sequencing used immunoSEQ multiplex PCR; TCRdb keeps in-frame clones, though not all of them. Among more than 250,000 clones, 75% to 90% were seen once, and the ten largest hold 1% to 1.5%. Sample: PBMCs. These receptors were taken from a woman under 40 in good health and CMV-seropositive.

The chain carries TRBV27 and TRBJ1-5; no clear D. The germline V gene has CDR1 MNHEY and CDR2 SMNVEV (reference sequence). The CDR3 is made up of 15 amino acids. Trimming removed 2 bases from V and 0 bases from J, with 8 bases in between. The CDR3 DNA reads as TGTGCCAGCAGTTTAGTCGGCTATAGCAATCAGCCCCAGCATTTT. As protein: CASSLVGYSNQPQHF.

Concerning this clone itself: This sample also contains other DNA sequences that code for the same CDR3. The chain links TRBV30 to TRBJ1-1; possible D gene TRBD1, 5 bases. The CDR3 extends over 13 amino acids. Per germline, CDR1 GTSNPN and CDR2 SVGIG (reference sequence). V was trimmed by 0 bases and J by 4 bases, leaving 9 bases between them. In DNA form, the CDR3 reads TGTGCCTGGAGTGTCGGGGGGGGCACTGAAGCTTTCTTT. This gives the protein CAWSVGGGTEAFF.

This chain joins TRBV30 and TRBJ1-1; D ambiguous. The CDR3 is 12 amino acids. Germline V lookup: CDR1 GTSNPN, CDR2 SVGIG (reference sequence). The V and J ends lost 2 bases and 3 bases respectively, with 7 bases between them. The CDR3 nucleotides are TGTGCCTGGAGTCGGAGCGACACTGAAGCTTTCTTT. Its translation is CAWSRSDTEAFF.

The rearrangement links TRBV2 to TRBJ1-3; D is uncertain. V gave up 6 bases and J gave up 0 bases, with 9 bases separating them. The CDR3 length is 14 residues. Germline CDR1 is SNHLY and CDR2 is FYNNEI. The CDR3 coding sequence is TGTGCCAGCAGAGGACGGAGCTCTGGAAACACCATATATTTT. Encoded protein: CASRGRSSGNTIYF.

The chain carries TRBV7-8 and TRBJ1-4; D call uncertain. V was shortened by 2 bases and J by 3 bases, with 10 bases between the two germline ends. The CDR3 contains 15 residues. CDR1 and CDR2 from the germline V gene are SGHVS and FQNEAQ. The CDR3 DNA follows: TGTGCCAGCAGCTTAAGGCGCCTGGCTAATGAAAAACTGTTTTTT. Translation gives CASSLRRLANEKLFF.

This clone was recorded only once. The J gene is TRBJ2-2, the V gene TRBV5-1, with D possibly matching TRBD1 (6 bases). This CDR3 region has 15 residues. Germline CDR1 SGHRS, CDR2 YFSETQ. The V gene lost 4 bases and the J gene lost 4 bases, with 14 bases spanning the gap. Here the CDR3 reads CASSRLGQLTGELFF. CDR3 DNA sequence: TGCGCCAGCAGCAGGCTCGGACAGCTCACCGGGGAGCTGTTTTTT.

A word on this clone: The same CDR3 is also encoded by other DNA sequences in this sample. This chain connects TRBV15 to TRBJ1-4, with D possibly being TRBD1 (6 bases). The CDR3 is made up of 14 amino acids. Germline V lookup: CDR1 LNHNV, CDR2 YYDKDF (reference sequence). V dropped 5 bases and J dropped 5 bases, with 12 bases sitting between them. The CDR3, as DNA: TGTGCCACCAGCCGCGGAGGGGGGAATGAAAAACTGTTTTTT. Translated, it gives CATSRGGGNEKLFF.

This chain uses TRBV27 with TRBJ2-1; 10 nucleotides agree with TRBD1. The CDR3 sequence is 13 residues long. V lost 6 bases, J lost 12 bases, and 8 bases stayed unmatched. Germline-derived CDR1 and CDR2 are MNHEY and SMNVEV (reference sequence). CDR3 region: CASRGQGRVGQFF. The CDR3 DNA reads TGTGCCAGCAGGGGACAGGGGAGAGTTGGGCAGTTCTTC.

The V call is TRBV29-1, the J call TRBJ2-5; 7 positions agree with TRBD1. The CDR3 runs 12 residues. Germline assignment: CDR1 SQVTM and CDR2 ANQGSEA. Germline trimming cut 7 bases from V and 7 bases from J; bases unmatched to any gene: 9. The CDR3 is CSGIDRAGTQYF. The DNA for the CDR3 is TGCAGCGGCATCGACAGGGCCGGGACCCAGTACTTC.

The CDR3 bases are TGTGCCAGCAGTTTAACAGGGTTTCAGCCCCAGCATTTT. It encodes CASSLTGFQPQHF. V and J are TRBV6-5 and TRBJ1-5, with a possible D match to TRBD1 (6 bases). Germline CDR1 is MNHEY and CDR2 is SVGAGI. CDR3 length: 13 amino acids. The V and J ends lost 4 bases and 6 bases respectively, with 10 bases between them.

The J gene is TRBJ2-7, the V gene TRBV9, with 9 bases that match TRBD2. This CDR3 region has 15 residues. V was pared by 0 bases and J by 7 bases, with 8 bases of the junction left unmatched. CDR1 is SGDLS and CDR2 is YYNGEE in the germline V gene. This CDR3 reads CASSVAGIAGEEQYF. CDR3 coding DNA: TGTGCCAGCAGCGTAGCTGGGATAGCGGGAGAAGAGCAGTACTTC.

The chain uses TRBV18 and TRBJ1-1; TRBD1 agrees at 9 bases. This CDR3 is 15 amino acids long. The germline gives CDR1 KGHSH, CDR2 LQKENI. Losses at the gene ends were 4 bases for V and 7 bases for J; bases not matched to a gene: 10. The CDR3 reads CASSRDRDPQGEAFF. The CDR3 DNA is TGTGCCAGCTCACGGGACAGGGACCCACAAGGTGAAGCTTTCTTT.

The CDR3 bases are TGCAGCGCGGACTTCTCTAGGACTGAAGCTTTCTTT. It codes for CSADFSRTEAFF. This rearrangement joins TRBV29-1 to TRBJ1-1; D call uncertain. Germline loops: CDR1 SQVTM, CDR2 ANQGSEA. This CDR3 comprises 12 residues. V lost 7 bases to trimming and J lost 5 bases, with 14 bases between them.

In its sample, this clone was seen once. The chain uses TRBV2 and TRBJ1-1; the match to TRBD1 covers 8 bases. The CDR3 length is 18 residues. V lost 7 bases to trimming and J lost 0 bases; unmatched junction nucleotides: 16. Per the germline V gene, CDR1 is SNHLY and CDR2 is FYNNEI. The CDR3 nucleotides are TGTGCCAGCAAAGGACCTCCCAGGGGGCAATTTATGAACACTGAAGCTTTCTTT. Amino acids: CASKGPPRGQFMNTEAFF.

The gene calls are TRBV7-8 and TRBJ1-1; 7 nucleotides agree with TRBD1. Germline loops: CDR1 SGHVS, CDR2 FQNEAQ. There are 16 residues in the CDR3. Trimming at V came to 1 base and at J to 2 bases, leaving 7 bases not matched to a gene. The CDR3 reads CASSLVGTALNTEAFF. As DNA, the CDR3 is TGTGCCAGCAGCTTAGTAGGGACAGCACTTAACACTGAAGCTTTCTTT.

This chain links TRBV5-4 with TRBJ2-1; tentative D call: TRBD2 (6 bases). Per germline, CDR1 SGHNT and CDR2 YYREEE (reference sequence). V was shortened by 1 base and J by 7 bases, with 15 bases between the two germline ends. This CDR3 region has 15 residues. DNA of the CDR3: TGTGCCAGCAGCTTGCAGCAGGCCGCGGGGAATGAGCAGTTCTTC. Its translation: CASSLQQAAGNEQFF.

On this clone itself: Other nucleotide sequences in the sample specify the same CDR3. The rearrangement joins TRBV2 to TRBJ1-1; D remains ambiguous. In germline, CDR1 is SNHLY, CDR2 FYNNEI. Trimming removed 5 bases from V and 0 bases from J, with 7 bases in between. CDR3 length: 13 amino acids. The CDR3 nucleotides read TGTGCCAGCAGTTTGGACCTGAACACTGAAGCTTTCTTT. This encodes CASSLDLNTEAFF.

The genes are TRBV12-5 and TRBJ2-5; 9 positions match TRBD1. There are 16 residues in the CDR3. J gave up 5 bases and V 6 bases, and 13 bases lay outside the gene matches. Germline CDR1 reads LGHNT; CDR2 reads FRNRAP. CDR3 sequence reads: CASGIGTGTGLETQYF. The CDR3, as DNA: TGTGCTAGTGGGATCGGGACAGGGACAGGGTTGGAGACCCAGTACTTC.

This clone came up once. The J gene is TRBJ2-3, the V gene TRBV5-1, with TRBD2 identical over 7 bases. Germline V gene sequence: CDR1 SGHRS, CDR2 YFSETQ. Trimming at V came to 5 bases and at J to 2 bases, leaving 5 bases not matched to a gene. CDR3 length: 14 amino acids. The CDR3 is CASRGGAATDTQYF. The CDR3 DNA follows: TGCGCCAGCAGGGGAGGGGCTGCCACAGATACGCAGTATTTT. Together with reference TRBV5-1 and TRBJ2-3, the CDR3 gives the full variable domain: KAGVTQTPRYLIKTRGQQVTLSCSPISGHRSVSWYQQTPGQGLQFLFEYFSETQRNKGNFPGRFSGRQFSNSRSEMNVSTLELGDSALYLCASRGGAATDTQYFGPGTRLTVL.

This clone was seen once. The CDR3: CASSYSRDSVLKELFF. The CDR3 coding sequence is TGTGCCAGCAGTTACTCGAGGGACAGCGTATTGAAGGAACTGTTTTTT. The chain is built from TRBV6-5 and TRBJ1-4, with TRBD1 identical over 7 bases. Germline CDR1 MNHEY, CDR2 SVGAGI. J gave up 12 bases and V 0 bases, and 13 bases lay outside the gene matches. CDR3 size: 16 residues.

V gene TRBV4-1 combines with J gene TRBJ1-4; TRBD1 aligns across 7 bases. Germline V gives CDR1 MGHRA, CDR2 YSYEKL. The V and J ends lost 1 base and 8 bases, in that order; junction bases with no gene match: 7. The CDR3 has 15 amino acids. CDR3 protein: CASSQVQGVREKLFF. The CDR3 DNA sequence: TGCGCCAGCAGCCAAGTCCAGGGGGTTAGAGAAAAACTGTTTTTT.

The genes are TRBV9 and TRBJ1-4, with 7 bases that match TRBD1. This CDR3 comprises 16 residues. V dropped 3 bases and J dropped 8; count of bases not matched to a gene: 13. Germline lookup yields CDR1 SGDLS and CDR2 YYNGEE. CDR3 residues: CASSGGTAGLAEKLFF. CDR3 in DNA: TGTGCCAGCAGCGGGGGGACAGCCGGATTAGCGGAAAAACTGTTTTTT.

The chain uses TRBV7-8 and TRBJ2-7, with D possibly being TRBD1 or TRBD2 (6 bases each). Germline V lookup: CDR1 SGHVS, CDR2 FQNEAQ. The length of the CDR3 is 13 residues. V dropped 5 bases and J dropped 4 bases, with 12 bases sitting between them. The DNA for the CDR3 is TGTGCCAGCAGCCCTAGCGACAGGTACGAGCAGTACTTC. Translation gives CASSPSDRYEQYF. Using reference TRBV7-8 and TRBJ2-7 for the parts outside the CDR3, the full variable domain is GAGVSQSPRYKVAKRGQDVALRCDPISGHVSLFWYQQALGQGPEFLTYFQNEAQLDKSGLPSDRFFAERPEGSVSTLKIQRTQQEDSAVYLCASSPSDRYEQYFGPGTRLTVT.

This clone appeared once. J is TRBJ1-1 and V is TRBV7-9; perhaps TRBD1 as D (6 bases). Germline V CDR1 and CDR2: SEHNR, FQNEAQ (reference sequence). This CDR3 spans 13 amino acids. Trimming shortened V by 8 bases and J by 5 bases, and 15 bases separated the two germline ends. The CDR3 region is CASLTTGLTEAFF. CDR3 nucleotide sequence: TGTGCCAGCCTTACTACAGGGTTAACTGAAGCTTTCTTT.